This T cell receptor (beta chain) was identified in a study of cytomegalovirus exposure and HLA in healthy donors. Background on the study: Researchers previously reported finding some 110 million unique TCR beta sequences from 170 million or so T cells.

The study's findings and limits: TRBV6-2, TRBV6-3 and some other V segments were excluded as indistinguishable.

Trimming pared 0 bases from V and 0 bases from J, leaving 6 bases between. The CDR3 runs to 15 residues. In germline, CDR1 is SGHTA, CDR2 FQGNSA. Samples came from healthy bone marrow donors. It was with 60 Vbeta and 13 Jbeta primers that the PCR ran. Here immunoSEQ multiplex PCR was the method, and the copy in TCRdb shows in-frame clones only, minus some. The data contain 99,000 or so clones, around four fifths of them seen just once; the ten biggest clones take up over 7.5%. On this clone itself: Its antigen is not known.

The TCR comes from a woman in her forties in good health and CMV-seropositive. Sequenced input: PBMCs. This chain uses TRBV7-2 with TRBJ2-1, with D uncertain. The CDR3 spells CASSLAVSSYNEQFF. CDR3 sequence (DNA): TGTGCCAGCAGCTTAGCCGTGAGCTCCTACAATGAGCAGTTCTTC.